These 4 T cell receptor beta chains share one sample of origin, sequenced in a study of cytomegalovirus exposure and HLA in healthy donors. PCR was performed using 60 Vbeta and 13 Jbeta primers. Libraries were prepared by immunoSEQ multiplex PCR; TCRdb keeps only in-frame clonotypes and omits some of them. The table has roughly 110,000 clones, roughly 77% seen once. The sequencing sample was made of PBMCs. The receptors come from a man aged 40-49 years in good health and CMV-seronegative.

The chain couples TRBV19 to TRBJ1-4; 9 positions agree with TRBD1. Per the germline V gene, CDR1 is LNHDA and CDR2 is SQIVND (reference sequence). The CDR3 runs to 14 residues. The J segment lost 7 bases and the V segment lost 5 bases, leaving 5 bases of the junction unmatched. The CDR3 spells CASSGQGRGEKLFF. CDR3 bases: TGTGCCAGTAGTGGACAGGGGAGAGGTGAAAAACTGTTTTTT.

This chain uses TRBV6-6 with TRBJ1-5, with a tentative D call TRBD1 (6 bases). Trimming removed 0 bases at V and 4 bases at J, with 13 bases between. Germline V gene lookup returns CDR1 MNHNY and CDR2 SVGAGI (reference sequence). This CDR3 has 16 amino acids. CDR3 nucleotide sequence: TGTGCCAGCAGTTACTCGGTAGCAGGGGCAAATCAGCCCCAGCATTTT. It is translated as CASSYSVAGANQPQHF.

V usage is TRBV2 and J usage is TRBJ2-5; 8 positions match TRBD1. With the DNA end fitting TRBJ2-7 better, the J assignment may be wrong. There are 11 residues in the CDR3. Germline CDR1 reads SNHLY; CDR2 reads FYNNEI. DNA for the CDR3: TGTGCCAGCGGACAGGGCTACGAGCAGTACTTC. Translation: CASGQGYEQYF.

The rearrangement uses TRBV7-9 and TRBJ1-1, with TRBD1 matching 12 bases. The CDR3 totals 15 residues. The V and J ends lost 4 bases and 1 base, in that order; junction bases with no gene match: 1. The germline V gene has CDR1 SEHNR and CDR2 FQNEAQ (reference sequence). The CDR3 loop is CASSWDRGRNTEAFF. The CDR3 nucleotides are TGTGCCAGCAGCTGGGACAGGGGGCGGAACACTGAAGCTTTCTTT.